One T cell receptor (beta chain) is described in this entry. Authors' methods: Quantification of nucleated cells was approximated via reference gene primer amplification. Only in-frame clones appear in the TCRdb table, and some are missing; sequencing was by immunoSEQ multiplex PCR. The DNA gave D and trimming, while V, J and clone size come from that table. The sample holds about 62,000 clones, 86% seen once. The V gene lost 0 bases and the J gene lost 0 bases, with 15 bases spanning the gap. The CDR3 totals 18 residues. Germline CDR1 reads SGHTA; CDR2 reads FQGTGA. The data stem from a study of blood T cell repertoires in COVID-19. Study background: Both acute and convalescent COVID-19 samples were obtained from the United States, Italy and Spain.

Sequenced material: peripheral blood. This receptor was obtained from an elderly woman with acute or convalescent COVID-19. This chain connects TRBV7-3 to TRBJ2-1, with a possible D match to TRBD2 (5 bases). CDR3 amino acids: CASSLTRSASPSYNEQFF. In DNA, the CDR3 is TGTGCCAGCAGCTTAACGAGATCGGCTAGCCCCTCCTACAATGAGCAGTTCTTC.